The T cell receptor (beta chain) described here comes from a study of identical twins. Via MiXCR, TCRdb re-called the 5' RACE reads, giving one row per CDR3 protein. The repertoire holds about 520,000 distinct CDR3 sequences, about 20% seen once, with 0.75% to 0.95% in the top ten. CDR3 size: 17 residues. From germline, CDR1 is SGHRS and CDR2 YFSETQ. V gave up 0 bases and J gave up 0 bases, with 15 bases separating them. Points from the study as a whole: Twin pairs had excess sharing that was weaker in beta out-of-frame sequences. Insertion counts were lower in abundant cord blood beta clonotypes, a trend that memory repertoires did not show.

This clonotype was recorded many times. The antigen remains undetermined. This same sample was also taken into another study, of T cells expressing NK-cell markers.

What was sequenced was CD4+ T cells sorted from blood. The sequence came from a woman under 30 in good health. This chain joins TRBV5-1 and TRBJ1-1, with D unresolved. The CDR3 DNA reads TGCGCCAGCAGCTTGGGCCGCAGCGGAAACATGAACACTGAAGCTTTCTTT. Protein product: CASSLGRSGNMNTEAFF.